This TCR beta chain is from a study of shared clonotypes between healthy human individuals (dated by TCRdb to about 2020). For the study in its entirety: The cohort comprised a couple of women and a few men aged 18 to 49 years. For each donor, three plates each were used for CD4 naive and CD4 memory, two plates were used for CD8 naive, and one plate was used for CD8 memory. Blood TCR repertoires of 5 or 6 healthy adults were deeply sequenced to estimate repertoire size and the extent of clonotype sharing between individuals. Libraries were prepared and TCR repertoires were sequenced by different laboratories using diverse techniques, in order to increase sequencing depth and limit assay-specific biases. Between about 0.8 and 9 billion PBMCs per donor were obtained by leukapheresis.

Remarks on this clone: The antigen it binds to is not known. Base qualities are not recorded, but no much larger clone differs from it by a single base. At the DNA level, this CDR3 is encoded by other sequences in the same sample as well.

Healthy HIV-negative adults with no recently reported acute infections or vaccinations were included as donors. Every donor was a Caucasian adult residing in Nashville, Tennessee, USA. Magnetic negative selection was used to enrich CD4+ T cells, after which naive cells were positively selected on CD45RA and the negative fraction became the memory subset. After blood collection by leukapheresis, PBMCs were isolated using Ficoll-Histopaque density gradient centrifugation and then cryopreserved in the vapor phase of liquid nitrogen. Purity and quantity of every magnetically sorted T cell population were checked by analytical flow cytometry. Each sorted fraction had its genomic DNA isolated and then quantified by UV absorbance on a Nanodrop 2000c. V is cut back by 2 bases and J by 3 bases, with 3 bases in the junction unmatched. From cysteine to phenylalanine, the CDR3 is 14 amino acids long. The only DNA kept is the CDR3, 42 bases in frame from the first base. The germline V gene specifies SGDLS as CDR1 and YYNGEE as CDR2.

The paper's findings and limits, for the study overall: Sampling was limited to blood, and TCR repertoires in tissue likely differ from TCR repertoires in blood. When a handful of donors were compared, the shared fraction of clonotypes was roughly 5% for naive CD4, roughly 3.4% for naive CD8, 2% to 2.5% for memory CD4, and about 0.36% for memory CD8. Because the study included a small number of donors, the genetic and exposure-history diversity represented was limited. Compared with non-shared clonotypes, the clonotypes found in all four sorted-subset donors had higher generation probabilities. Even with the large sequencing depth, rarefaction of the sorted-subset datasets indicated that sequencing was incomplete. Larger estimated clonotype richness was generally found for naive subsets than for memory subsets. Based on pairwise subsampling, the degree of clonotype sharing among donors was expected to be affected by sequencing depth.

Using the deep immunoSEQ assay, multiplex PCR amplified TCR CDR3 regions from genomic DNA. Genomic DNA extracted from each cell subset was distributed evenly over all wells of several immunoSEQ 96-well plates, and each plate served as one replicate. For sorted subsets, approximately 200 ng of genomic DNA, equivalent to roughly 30,000 T cell genomes, went into each replicate PCR. Purified libraries were quantified with a Qubit 3.0 fluorometer, sized on a Bioanalyzer 2100, and re-quantified with the KAPA Library Quantification kit. Every immunoSEQ 96-well plate was sequenced on a separate single-read 150-cycle Illumina NextSeq 550 flow cell. In the authors' own workflow: Because only junctional sequences without quality scores were contained in the immunoSEQ output, filtering matching that applied to full-length reads could not be performed. Sequences were annotated with PyIR, a Python wrapper for IgBLAST v1.9, and V/J genes and CDR3 were assigned using IMGT germline references. Any read was removed if the V/J assignment was weak (E-value above 1e-6), the CDR3 was missing, or the read contained stop codons, out-of-frame junctions, or ambiguous translated residues. V3J clonotypes were defined by identical inferred V gene, J gene, and CDR3 amino acid sequence. Percentage overlap between repertoires was computed as shared unique clonotypes divided by the size of the smaller repertoire. Repertoire richness was assessed with RTK rarefaction, the Chao1 estimator, and Recon v2.1 estimates of unobserved clonotypes. OLGA was used to compute generation probabilities for all TCRbeta clonotypes that the gDNA method yielded from a few donors. Not all clones reach the TCRdb copy of this immuneACCESS table, which keeps in-frame sequences only. Checked studies attribute under half of the gap to unresolved V genes and leave the rest unexplained. The V and J calls and the clone size are those of that table, but D and trimming were determined from the DNA. In all, the sample holds about 1 million clones, and around 74% of those were seen once. The ten top clones hold approximately 1.5% of the sample.

This clonotype originated in a man in his late teens or twenties in good health. The chain is assembled from TRBV9 and TRBJ2-7; TRBD2 matches 9 bases in the middle. The sequenced sample was memory CD4+ T cells sorted from blood. The cell subset or site label, as the study defines it: CD45RA-negative fraction. The CDR3 sequence is CASSVSGSVYEQYF. The bases read TGTGCCAGCAGCGTTAGCGGGAGTGTCTACGAGCAGTACTTC.